Listed below are T cell receptor beta chains from one sample, sequenced in a study of T-cell reconstitution after alpha-beta-depleted transplantation in children. TCRdb reanalysed the PCR reads using MiXCR and keeps one entry per CDR3 protein. The profile shows about 250,000 distinct CDR3 sequences, more than 20% of them singletons. Source: PBMCs, mostly from graft donor cells, taken 360 days after TCRalphabeta/CD19-depleted stem cell transplant. The source is a female patient between 2 and 15 years old who had a stem cell transplant for congenital amegakaryocytic thrombocytopenia, so the T cells may come from the graft donor. The CDR3 runs from the conserved cysteine through the conserved F or W. D genes are given only for firm matches. Clone size is given for some rows only: seen once, a few or many times, or a class if the clone is expanded.

>NA|TRBD1|TRBJ1-4|TRBV18
TGTGCCAGCTCACCGTCGCAGGGGGCTGGTGAAAAACTGTTTTTT
CASSPSQGAGEKLFF
>NA|NA|TRBJ2-3|TRBV10-3
TGTGCCGCTGACCCGGGCGGATCCACAGATACGCAGTATTTT
CAADPGGSTDTQYF
>NA|NA|TRBJ1-2|TRBV9
TGTGCCAGCAGCGTAGGCGGGGAGGTGTACTATGGCTACACCTTC
CASSVGGEVYYGYTF
>NA|NA|TRBJ2-5|TRBV5-6
TGTGCCAGCAGGAAGGGGGTGGGCACGGAGACCCAGTACTTC
CASRKGVGTETQYF
>NA|TRBD1|TRBJ1-1|TRBV7-9
TGTGCCAGCAGCCAGGACAGGGAGGGAATCGAAGCTTTCTTT
CASSQDREGIEAFF
>NA|NA|TRBJ2-5|TRBV25-1
TGTGCCAGCAGTGTTCCCGTTCAAGAGACCCAGTACTTC
CASSVPVQETQYF
>NA|TRBD1|TRBJ2-5|TRBV6-1
TGTGCCAGCAGCCCCCCGGGACAGGGCCTTTCGAAGACCCAGTACTTC
CASSPPGQGLSKTQYF
>NA|NA|TRBJ2-3|TRBV7-2
TGTGCCAGCAGCTTAACTACCAGAACAGATACGCAGTATTTT
CASSLTTRTDTQYF
>many|TRBD1|TRBJ1-1|TRBV6-5
TGTGCCAGCAGTTACTCTGCAGGGGGCTGGGGTCCCACTGAAGCTTTCTTT
CASSYSAGGWGPTEAFF
>few|NA|TRBJ1-2|TRBV3-1
TGTGCCAGCAGCCAAGTGGGCGCGCACTATGGCTACACCTTC
CASSQVGAHYGYTF
>NA|NA|TRBJ2-6|TRBV7-6
TGTGCCAGCAGCCAAATCATAGGGTCCTCTGGGGCCAACGTCCTGAATTTC
CASSQIIGSSGANVLNF
>once|NA|TRBJ2-4|TRBV5-1
TGCGCCAGCAGCTTAAAACAGGGGAGGAGGAAAAACATTCAGTACTTC
CASSLKQGRRKNIQYF
>few|NA|TRBJ1-1|TRBV10-3
TGTGCCATCAGTGAGTCGATGAGGGGTCGGACTGAAGCTTTCTTT
CAISESMRGRTEAFF
>few|TRBD2|TRBJ2-7|TRBV5-1
TGCGCCAGCAGCCCCCGGGAGGGACTCCTCTACGAGCAGTACTTC
CASSPREGLLYEQYF
>many|TRBD2|TRBJ2-1|TRBV28
TGTGCCAGCAGTTTAAGTAGCGGGGGGTCCCATGAGCAGTTCTTC
CASSLSSGGSHEQFF
>few|NA|TRBJ2-7|TRBV7-3
TGTGCCAGCAGCTTAAATAAATTTCAGGGGCTGGGCAGGAAGATTGCCCCGCTGATCGGCGAGCAGTACTTC
CASSLNKFQGLGRKIAPLIGEQYF
>NA|NA|TRBJ2-2|TRBV12-3/TRBV12-4
TGTGCCAGCAGTTTAAGAGGGGGGGGGTTCACCGGGGAGCTGTTTTTT
CASSLRGGGFTGELFF
>few|NA|TRBJ2-2|TRBV12-3/TRBV12-4
TGTGCCAGCAGTTTAAAGGTAGCGGCGAACACCGGGGAGCTGTTTTTT
CASSLKVAANTGELFF
>NA|NA|TRBJ2-2|TRBV11-2
TGTGCCAGCAGAGGAGGAGGGATTGTTACCGGGGAGCTGTTTTTT
CASRGGGIVTGELFF
>NA|TRBD2|TRBJ2-5|TRBV6-5
TGTGCCAGCAGTTACCCAGACATCACCACAGGGTGGAACAGCGGGAGATTTCGAGGGGAGACCCAGTACTTC
CASSYPDITTGWNSGRFRGETQYF
>few|TRBD1|TRBJ2-1|TRBV5-1
TGCGCCAGCAGCAAAGGACAGGGGACGGGTGAGCAGTTCTTC
CASSKGQGTGEQFF
>few|TRBD1|TRBJ2-2|TRBV28
TGTGCCAGCAGTGGGACAGCCTCGTCGGACACCGGGGAGCTGTTTTTT
CASSGTASSDTGELFF
>few|TRBD2|TRBJ2-3|TRBV7-2
TGTGCCAGCAGCGCGGTGACTAGCGGGCAGTATTTT
CASSAVTSGQYF
>NA|NA|TRBJ1-1|TRBV7-3
TGTGCCAGCAGCGCCAGCATGAACACTGAAGCTTTCTTT
CASSASMNTEAFF
>NA|NA|TRBJ1-1|TRBV18
TGTGCCAGCTCACCACATCAGGATGCGTGGGCTTTCTTT
CASSPHQDAWAFF
>NA|NA|TRBJ2-1|TRBV11-3
TGTGCCAGCAGCGACTACCCCTACAATGAGCAGTTCTTC
CASSDYPYNEQFF
>few|TRBD1|TRBJ2-7|TRBV12-3/TRBV12-4
TGTGCCAGCAGTTTAGCGGGGACAGGGGGCCGTTCCGAGCAGTACTTC
CASSLAGTGGRSEQYF
>NA|NA|TRBJ2-1|TRBV5-6
TGTGCCAGCAGCTTAAATTTTGAGCAGTTCTTC
CASSLNFEQFF
>NA|NA|TRBJ1-1|TRBV2
TGTGCCAGCACGGGACACCCGAACACTGAAGCTTTCTTT
CASTGHPNTEAFF
>NA|TRBD1|TRBJ1-2|TRBV12-3/TRBV12-4
TGTGCCAGCCAACACAGGGGCGGCGGTTATGGCTACACCTTC
CASQHRGGGYGYTF
>once|TRBD2|TRBJ2-1|TRBV5-6
TGTGCCAGCAGCCACATAGCGGGAGGAACCTACAATGAGCAGTTCTTC
CASSHIAGGTYNEQFF
>few|NA|TRBJ2-1|TRBV6-5
TGTGCCAGCAGTTATGGACTTCCTCCGATTAACAATGAGCAGTTCTTC
CASSYGLPPINNEQFF
>once|NA|TRBJ2-7|TRBV27
TGTGCCATCAGACCGGGACGTAACTACGAGCAGTACTTC
CAIRPGRNYEQYF
>many|TRBD1|TRBJ2-1|TRBV12-3/TRBV12-4
TGTGCCAAAAAGGGTGAGACAGGGGGCTTCAATGAGCAGTTCTTC
CAKKGETGGFNEQFF
>few|TRBD2|TRBJ2-1|TRBV6-2/TRBV6-3
TGTGCCAGCAGACCTAGCGGAGCCTCCCGATACAATGAGCAGTTCTTC
CASRPSGASRYNEQFF
>few|NA|TRBJ2-7|TRBV6-1
TGTGCCAGCAGTCCACCGCGGGGTTACGAGCAGTACTTC
CASSPPRGYEQYF